The 23 T cell receptor beta chains reported below all come from one sample, sequenced in a study of radiotherapy plus CTLA-4 blockade in lung cancer. The data were produced by immunoSEQ multiplex PCR, yet TCRdb's version contains in-frame clones alone and is incomplete. The repertoire holds 86,000 or so clones, with more than 60% as singletons. The material was peripheral blood, obtained from a patient treated with radiotherapy plus ipilimumab. All receptors come from a human donor with non-small cell lung cancer who had a partial response to radiotherapy plus ipilimumab. Some clones in this sample may be carry-over from other donors' samples.

V gene TRBV19 combines with J gene TRBJ2-3; TRBD1 matches 10 bases. J was trimmed by 1 base and V by 9 bases; bases with no gene match: 10. The CDR3 spans 16 residues. CDR1 LNHDA and CDR2 SQIVND come from the germline V gene (reference sequence). The CDR3 sequence is CASRGQGRIGTDTQYF. The CDR3 DNA sequence: TGTGCCAGCAGGGGACAGGGGCGGATTGGCACAGATACGCAGTATTTT.

This clone has more than one count but fewer than ten. The chain recombines TRBV7-9 with TRBJ1-2, with D maybe TRBD1 (6 bases). Per the germline V gene, CDR1 is SEHNR and CDR2 is FQNEAQ (reference sequence). V was clipped by 4 bases and J by 4 bases, with 13 bases between them. The CDR3 is made up of 14 amino acids. The CDR3 loop is CASSSRTGSYGYTF. As DNA, the CDR3 is TGTGCCAGCAGCTCTCGCACAGGGTCCTATGGCTACACCTTC.

This clone was found a few times. V is TRBV6-5 and J is TRBJ1-3, with D unclear. This CDR3 comprises 13 residues. V was shortened by 11 bases and J by 4 bases, with 15 bases between the two germline ends. The germline CDR1 and CDR2 sequences are MNHEY and SVGAGI. The CDR3: CADPEREGNTIYF. In nucleotides, the CDR3 is TGTGCCGACCCGGAGAGGGAAGGAAACACCATATATTTT.

This clone was seen a few times. The chain employs TRBV4-1 and TRBJ1-2; 8 nucleotides agree with TRBD1. V lost 4 bases, J lost 7 bases, and 5 bases stayed unmatched. Germline CDR1 MGHRA, CDR2 YSYEKL. The CDR3 spans 13 residues. DNA of the CDR3: TGCGCCAGCAGCCCGCAGGGGGCGCTTGGCTACACCTTC. The encoded protein is CASSPQGALGYTF.

This chain joins TRBV23-1 and TRBJ1-5; no clear D. TRBV23-1 is flagged as an ORF with uncertain function. V lost 0 bases and J lost 4, with 4 bases in between. The CDR3 is 13 residues long. The CDR3 DNA follows: TGCGCCAGCAGTCAATCCGGGAATCAGCCCCAGCATTTT. It specifies CASSQSGNQPQHF.

For this clone: Relative to the germline gene, one junction end is altered; a read error may explain this. V usage is TRBV12-5 and J usage is TRBJ2-1; 10 bases are shared with TRBD1. The CDR3 sequence is 11 residues long. Germline CDR1 reads LGHNT; CDR2 reads FRNRAP. CDR3 nucleotide sequence: TGTGCTAGTGGCCGGGACAGGGGACCGGTCTTC. The encoded protein is CASGRDRGPVF.

The chain joins TRBV7-2 to TRBJ2-3, with D hard to call. The germline gives CDR1 SGHTA, CDR2 FQGNSA. The CDR3 spans 14 residues. Trimming took 7 bases from V and 0 from J, leaving 11 bases between them. CDR3 in DNA: TGTGCCAGCACGCCTTACACAAGCACAGATACGCAGTATTTT. This gives the protein CASTPYTSTDTQYF.

The chain employs TRBV5-1 and TRBJ2-3; D may be TRBD2 (6 bases). Trimming pared 2 bases from V and 4 bases from J, leaving 17 bases between. The V gene's germline CDR1 is SGHRS and CDR2 YFSETQ. The CDR3 loop spans 16 amino acids. For the CDR3, the DNA is TGCGCCAGCAGCTTACCGGGACTTGCGTCCGCAGATACGCAGTATTTT. It is translated as CASSLPGLASADTQYF.

V gene TRBV19 combines with J gene TRBJ1-1; D is unresolved. Germline CDR1 and CDR2: LNHDA and SQIVND (reference sequence). There are 12 residues in the CDR3. Trimming pared 3 bases from V and 2 bases from J, leaving 4 bases between. This CDR3 reads CASSITNTEAFF. The CDR3 coding sequence is TGTGCCAGTAGTATCACAAACACTGAAGCTTTCTTT.

This chain connects TRBV6-4 to TRBJ1-1, with a weak D call TRBD1 (6 bases). Germline lookup yields CDR1 MRHNA and CDR2 SNTAGT. The V and J ends lost 6 bases and 3 bases respectively, with 14 bases between them. The CDR3 loop spans 14 amino acids. CDR3 coding DNA: TGTGCCAGCAGCCTGGACAGCCGGCACACTGAAGCTTTCTTT. Residues: CASSLDSRHTEAFF.

The chain couples TRBV5-1 to TRBJ2-7; 8 nucleotides line up with TRBD1. The CDR3 spans 14 residues. Looked up from germline, CDR1 is SGHRS and CDR2 is YFSETQ. The ends lost 3 bases at V and 4 bases at J; junction bases unmatched: 6. The CDR3 DNA is TGCGCCAGCAGCTGGCAGGGGGCGCAGTACGAGCAGTACTTC. It encodes CASSWQGAQYEQYF. Filled out from reference TRBV5-1 and TRBJ2-7, the complete variable domain reads KAGVTQTPRYLIKTRGQQVTLSCSPISGHRSVSWYQQTPGQGLQFLFEYFSETQRNKGNFPGRFSGRQFSNSRSEMNVSTLELGDSALYLCASSWQGAQYEQYFGPGTRLTVT.

The chain links TRBV7-9 to TRBJ2-6; the D is unclear. V lost 0 bases to trimming and J lost 0 bases, with 15 bases between them. CDR1 is SEHNR and CDR2 is FQNEAQ in the germline V gene (reference sequence). The CDR3 extends over 19 amino acids. The CDR3 region is CASSLALGRHNSGANVLTF. Here the CDR3 DNA reads TGTGCCAGCAGCTTAGCGTTGGGCAGACATAACTCTGGGGCCAACGTCCTGACTTTC.

The chain links TRBV5-3 to TRBJ2-5, with 7 bases lining up with TRBD1. TRBV5-3 is noted as an ORF with a role that remains uncertain. The CDR3 spans 15 residues. The ends lost 4 bases at V and 4 bases at J; junction bases unmatched: 10. CDR3 region: CARSKRQGRGETQYF. DNA of the CDR3: TGTGCCAGAAGCAAAAGACAGGGAAGGGGAGAGACCCAGTACTTC.

V gene TRBV6-6 combines with J gene TRBJ2-2; TRBD2 matches at 13 bases. The V segment lost 5 bases and the J segment 3 bases; nucleotides outside the gene matches: 3. The CDR3 is 16 residues long. Germline V CDR1 and CDR2: MNHNY, SVGAGI (reference sequence). In DNA form, the CDR3 reads TGTGCCAGCAGTCGACTAGCGGGAGGTTACACCGGGGAGCTGTTTTTT. Translating it yields CASSRLAGGYTGELFF.

The V and J genes are TRBV11-2 and TRBJ2-5; 8 positions agree with TRBD2. The length of the CDR3 is 16 residues. Germline CDR1 and CDR2: SGHAT and FQNNGV. V was pared by 5 bases and J by 2 bases, with 10 bases of the junction left unmatched. This CDR3 reads CASSQRSGGGQETQYF. Written as DNA, the CDR3 is TGTGCCAGCAGCCAGAGGTCGGGGGGGGGTCAAGAGACCCAGTACTTC.

Only one count was recorded for this clone. The CDR3 region has the DNA TGTGCCAGCAGCGCAACTTTGGCAGGGGGCTACTATGGCTACACCTTC. Translation: CASSATLAGGYYGYTF. This chain joins TRBV7-2 and TRBJ1-2, with 8 bases matching TRBD1. V shed 5 bases, J shed 3 bases, and the junction held 11 bases outside the gene matches. The germline CDR1 and CDR2 sequences are SGHTA and FQGNSA. The CDR3 consists of 16 residues.

V is TRBV6-6 and J is TRBJ2-7, with 8 nucleotides matching TRBD2. CDR1 and CDR2 from the germline V gene are MNHNY and SVGAGI (reference sequence). After removal of 4 bases from V and 2 bases from J, the junction contained 10 bases not matched to a gene. The CDR3 runs 16 residues. Here the CDR3 reads CASSSETPGLAYEQYF. CDR3 coding DNA: TGTGCCAGCAGTTCCGAAACCCCGGGACTAGCCTACGAGCAGTACTTC.

The chain employs TRBV18 and TRBJ1-3; D unclear. Trimming cost V 3 bases and J 0 bases, with 15 bases left between them. The CDR3 covers 17 residues. Germline-derived CDR1 and CDR2 are KGHSH and LQKENI. The CDR3: CASSPRGNSLSGNTIYF. For the CDR3, the DNA is TGTGCCAGCTCACCCCGCGGAAATAGCCTCTCTGGAAACACCATATATTTT. Using reference TRBV18 and TRBJ1-3 for the parts outside the CDR3, the full variable domain is NAGVMQNPRHLVRRRGQEARLRCSPMKGHSHVYWYRQLPEEGLKFMVYLQKENIIDESGMPKERFSAEFPKEGPSILRIQQVVRGDSAAYFCASSPRGNSLSGNTIYFGEGSWLTVV.

The V gene is TRBV29-1, the J gene TRBJ2-5, with D possibly TRBD1 on 7 matching bases. The CDR3 totals 12 residues. Germline V CDR1 and CDR2: SQVTM, ANQGSEA. With 6 bases removed from V and 4 bases from J, the gap between germline ends came to 12 bases. CDR3 nucleotides: TGCAGCGTCCACAGGGGAGGAGAGACCCAGTACTTC. It is translated as CSVHRGGETQYF. Filled out from reference TRBV29-1 and TRBJ2-5, the complete variable domain reads SAVISQKPSRDICQRGTSLTIQCQVDSQVTMMFWYRQQPGQSLTLIATANQGSEATYESGFVIDKFPISRPNLTFSTLTVSNMSPEDSSIYLCSVHRGGETQYFGPGTRLLVL.

The chain links TRBV28 to TRBJ2-7, with TRBD2 matching 11 bases. The V gene's germline CDR1 is MDHEN and CDR2 SYDVKM. V lost 8 bases to trimming and J lost 7 bases; unmatched junction nucleotides: 7. This CDR3 comprises 13 residues. For the CDR3, the DNA is TGTGCCAGCCTAACTAGCGGGAGTAGTGAGCAGTACTTC. It yields the protein CASLTSGSSEQYF.

The chain links TRBV27 to TRBJ1-1, with 8 bases fitting TRBD1. The CDR3 is 17 amino acids. Germline CDR1 reads MNHEY; CDR2 reads SMNVEV (reference sequence). V lost 2 bases and J lost 5; bases outside the gene matches: 13. The CDR3 spells CASSLRGRGLGGTEAFF. The CDR3 DNA reads as TGTGCCAGCAGTTTACGCGGCAGGGGGCTCGGGGGGACTGAAGCTTTCTTT.

The chain recombines TRBV7-2 with TRBJ1-4; D is unresolved. The CDR3 is made up of 15 amino acids. Trimming took off 3 bases at V and 0 bases at J, with 8 bases between the two ends. CDR1 and CDR2 from the germline V gene are SGHTA and FQGNSA. The CDR3 DNA is TGTGCCAGCAGCTTTGTTTTCTCAACTAATGAAAAACTGTTTTTT. This sequence encodes CASSFVFSTNEKLFF.

This chain joins TRBV19 and TRBJ2-7; 9 nucleotides agree with TRBD1. CDR3 length: 13 residues. V lost 9 bases, J lost 3 bases, and 6 bases stayed unmatched. Per the germline V gene, CDR1 is LNHDA and CDR2 is SQIVND (reference sequence). The CDR3 region has the DNA TGTGCCAGACCCGGGACAGGGTTCTACGAGCAGTACTTC. Encoded protein: CARPGTGFYEQYF.